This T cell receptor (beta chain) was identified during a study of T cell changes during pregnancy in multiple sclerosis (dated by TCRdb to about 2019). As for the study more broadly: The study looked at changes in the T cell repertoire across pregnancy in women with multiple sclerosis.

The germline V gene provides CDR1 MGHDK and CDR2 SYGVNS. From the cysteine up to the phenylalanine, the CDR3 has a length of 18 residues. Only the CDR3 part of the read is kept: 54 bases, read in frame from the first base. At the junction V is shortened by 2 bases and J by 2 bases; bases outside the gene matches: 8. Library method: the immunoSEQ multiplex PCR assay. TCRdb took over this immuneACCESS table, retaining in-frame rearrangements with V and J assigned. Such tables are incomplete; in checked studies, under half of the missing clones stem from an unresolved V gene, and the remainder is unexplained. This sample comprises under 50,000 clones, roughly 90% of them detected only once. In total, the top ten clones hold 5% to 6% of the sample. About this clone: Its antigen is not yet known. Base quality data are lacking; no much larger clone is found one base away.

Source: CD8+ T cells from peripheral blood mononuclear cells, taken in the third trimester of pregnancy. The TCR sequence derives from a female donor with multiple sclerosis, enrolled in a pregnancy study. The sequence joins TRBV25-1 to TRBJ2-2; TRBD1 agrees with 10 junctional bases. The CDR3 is CASSENRDRGTNTGELFF. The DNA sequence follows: TGTGCCAGCAGTGAAAACCGGGACAGGGGCACTAACACCGGGGAGCTGTTTTTT.